Listed below are T cell receptor beta chains from one sample, sequenced in a study of cytomegalovirus exposure and HLA in healthy donors. Method: immunoSEQ multiplex PCR; TCRdb's copy keeps in-frame clones and lacks some. The sample holds tens of thousands of clones; 96% are singletons and the top ten take around 1.6%. The sequenced material came from PBMCs. Source of these receptors: a man aged 18 to 30 in good health and CMV-seropositive. CDR3s include the opening cysteine and the closing phenylalanine or tryptophan. Fields, in order: V gene, J gene, clone size, D gene, CDR3 protein, CDR3 DNA. A D gene is named only where the DNA matches it firmly. Expanded clones are given a class, and other clones once, few, many or no size at all.

TRBV27	TRBJ1-4	-	-	CASSRGNGNEKLFF	TGTGCCAGCAGTAGGGGTAACGGTAATGAAAAACTGTTTTTT
TRBV5-1	TRBJ2-2	-	TRBD2	CASSLVPLRLAAVNGGELFF	TGCGCCAGCAGCTTGGTGCCGTTGAGGCTAGCGGCCGTGAATGGCGGGGAGCTGTTTTTT
TRBV19	TRBJ1-1	-	-	CASIGGAGTEAFF	TGTGCCAGTATCGGTGGGGCTGGCACTGAAGCTTTCTTT
TRBV28	TRBJ2-2	-	TRBD2	CASSFGGRYTGELFF	TGTGCCAGCAGTTTTGGCGGGAGGTATACCGGGGAGCTGTTTTTT
TRBV19	TRBJ2-3	once	TRBD2	CASSSRTSGRTDTQYF	TGTGCCAGTAGTTCGCGGACTAGCGGGAGGACAGATACGCAGTATTTT
TRBV27	TRBJ2-3	-	TRBD2	CASPSGDRTDTQYF	TGTGCCAGCCCCAGCGGGGACCGCACAGATACGCAGTATTTT
TRBV18	TRBJ2-2	-	TRBD1	CASSPYRTGNTGELFF	TGTGCCAGCTCACCATACCGGACAGGGAACACCGGGGAGCTGTTTTTT
TRBV29-1	TRBJ1-1	-	-	CSVVPPQAQAFF	TGCAGCGTTGTCCCCCCACAGGCGCAAGCTTTCTTT
TRBV2	TRBJ1-2	-	TRBD1	CASVDRADYGYTF	TGTGCCAGCGTAGACAGGGCGGACTATGGCTACACCTTC
TRBV11-2	TRBJ2-7	once	-	CASSLNSGPYEQYF	TGTGCCAGCAGCTTAAACAGCGGGCCCTACGAGCAGTACTTC
TRBV25-1	TRBJ2-7	-	-	CASKTGSYEQYF	TGTGCCAGCAAAACAGGTTCCTACGAGCAGTACTTC
TRBV9	TRBJ2-1	-	TRBD2	CASSVDPSGSSYNEQFF	TGTGCCAGCAGCGTAGACCCTAGCGGGAGCTCCTACAATGAGCAGTTCTTC
TRBV5-6	TRBJ2-1	-	-	CASSFPTEHNEQFF	TGTGCCAGCAGCTTCCCGACAGAGCACAATGAGCAGTTCTTC
TRBV30	TRBJ1-2	-	TRBD1	CAWERLTGTGAFGYTF	TGTGCCTGGGAACGCCTGACCGGGACAGGGGCGTTCGGCTACACCTTC
TRBV4-2	TRBJ1-1	-	-	CASSLSWGGTEAFF	TGTGCCAGCAGCCTATCATGGGGGGGCACTGAAGCTTTCTTT
TRBV9	TRBJ2-1	-	-	CASSVDVVGGYNEQFF	TGTGCCAGCAGCGTAGATGTGGTGGGGGGCTACAATGAGCAGTTCTTC
TRBV27	TRBJ2-7	once	TRBD2	CASSLVPGEGPSYEQYF	TGTGCCAGCAGTTTAGTTCCTGGGGAGGGACCCTCCTACGAGCAGTACTTC
TRBV5-1	TRBJ2-7	-	TRBD1	CASSLERGPPSEQYF	TGCGCCAGCAGCTTGGAGAGGGGGCCGCCGAGCGAGCAGTACTTC
TRBV27	TRBJ1-1	-	-	CASSLGRGTTEAFF	TGTGCCAGCAGTTTGGGCAGGGGAACCACTGAAGCTTTCTTT
TRBV30	TRBJ1-2	-	-	CAWIPDSSSNYGYTF	TGTGCCTGGATTCCCGACAGTAGTTCTAACTATGGCTACACCTTC
TRBV2	TRBJ2-7	-	-	CASSPVFSYEQYF	TGTGCCAGCAGCCCGGTATTCTCCTACGAGCAGTACTTC
TRBV19	TRBJ1-1	-	TRBD1	CASKETGGSVTEAFF	TGTGCCAGTAAGGAGACAGGGGGATCGGTCACTGAAGCTTTCTTT
TRBV5-1	TRBJ2-7	-	TRBD2	CASSSESGRAEQYF	TGCGCCAGCAGCTCGGAGAGCGGGAGAGCCGAGCAGTACTTC
TRBV30	TRBJ1-1	-	TRBD1	CAWSGQGATEAFF	TGTGCCTGGAGTGGACAGGGTGCCACTGAAGCTTTCTTT
TRBV2	TRBJ2-1	-	-	CASSEAPPAAYNEQFF	TGTGCCAGCAGTGAAGCCCCTCCGGCGGCCTACAATGAGCAGTTCTTC
TRBV28	TRBJ2-1	-	TRBD1	CASSPLGQGLDHEQFF	TGTGCCAGCAGTCCACTAGGACAGGGCTTGGATCATGAGCAGTTCTTC
TRBV10-3	TRBJ1-1	-	TRBD1	CAIKRQGTNTEAFF	TGTGCCATCAAGAGACAGGGGACGAACACTGAAGCTTTCTTT
TRBV30	TRBJ1-2	-	-	CAWSVAGVANYGYTF	TGTGCCTGGAGTGTAGCGGGGGTGGCTAACTATGGCTACACCTTC
TRBV28	TRBJ2-7	-	TRBD1	CASSPLDRGRYEQYF	TGTGCCAGCAGTCCCCTGGACAGGGGGCGATACGAGCAGTACTTC
TRBV11-3	TRBJ1-1	-	-	CASSLAGETEAFF	TGTGCCAGCAGTTTGGCCGGAGAAACTGAAGCTTTCTTT
TRBV5-6	TRBJ1-1	-	-	CASSPLGHGDTEAFF	TGTGCCAGCAGCCCTTTGGGACACGGGGACACTGAAGCTTTCTTT
TRBV4-1	TRBJ2-2	-	-	CASSLKVGVTGELFF	TGCGCCAGCAGCCTCAAGGTAGGAGTCACCGGGGAGCTGTTTTTT
TRBV7-9	TRBJ2-7	-	TRBD2	CASSPTSGTFYEQYF	TGTGCCAGCAGCCCAACTAGCGGGACTTTCTACGAGCAGTACTTC
TRBV6-5	TRBJ2-3	-	-	CASSYGVLTDTQYF	TGTGCCAGCAGTTACGGAGTTCTCACAGATACGCAGTATTTT
TRBV4-2	TRBJ2-1	-	-	CASSQDDSYNEQFF	TGTGCCAGCAGCCAAGACGACTCTTACAATGAGCAGTTCTTC
TRBV5-1	TRBJ2-2	-	-	CASSLGGRGTGELFF	TGCGCCAGCAGCTTGGGGGGGCGCGGAACCGGGGAGCTGTTTTTT
TRBV5-1	TRBJ2-1	-	-	CASSLARGYNEQFF	TGCGCCAGCAGCTTGGCCCGGGGGTACAATGAGCAGTTCTTC
TRBV2	TRBJ2-2	-	TRBD2	CASSETSGSTGELFF	TGTGCCAGCAGCGAGACTAGCGGGAGTACCGGGGAGCTGTTTTTT
TRBV27	TRBJ2-5	-	TRBD2	CASSGLAAQETQYF	TGTGCCAGCAGTGGACTAGCGGCCCAAGAGACCCAGTACTTC
TRBV11-2	TRBJ2-5	-	-	CASSRGQQETQYF	TGTGCCAGCAGCCGAGGACAGCAAGAGACCCAGTACTTC
TRBV6-1	TRBJ1-2	-	TRBD1	CASSRQGGEYGYTF	TGTGCCAGCAGTCGACAGGGCGGGGAATATGGCTACACCTTC
TRBV6-1	TRBJ2-3	once	TRBD2	CASSELAGADTQYF	TGTGCCAGCAGTGAACTAGCGGGAGCAGATACGCAGTATTTT
TRBV6-1	TRBJ2-7	-	-	CASSERRGPSYEQYF	TGTGCCAGCAGTGAACGCAGGGGCCCTTCCTACGAGCAGTACTTC
TRBV5-1	TRBJ2-2	-	-	CASSFLAVTGELFF	TGCGCCAGCAGCTTCCTAGCCGTCACCGGGGAGCTGTTTTTT
TRBV14	TRBJ1-3	-	TRBD1	CASSQDSRGLFGNTIYF	TGTGCCAGCAGCCAAGATTCCAGGGGGCTTTTTGGAAACACCATATATTTT
TRBV5-1	TRBJ2-1	-	TRBD2	CASSSQSGGSKYNEQFF	TGCGCCAGCAGCTCCCAATCGGGCGGGAGTAAGTACAATGAGCAGTTCTTC
TRBV7-6	TRBJ1-2	once	-	CASSSQTEDNRGYTF	TGTGCCAGCAGCTCCCAGACAGAGGATAATCGTGGCTACACCTTC
TRBV7-2	TRBJ1-2	-	TRBD1	CASSPDRNYGYTF	TGTGCCAGCAGCCCGGACAGGAACTATGGCTACACCTTC
TRBV10-3	TRBJ1-2	-	TRBD1	CAISPRPGQGAFGYGYTF	TGTGCCATCAGTCCACGCCCGGGACAGGGGGCCTTCGGCTATGGCTACACCTTC
TRBV7-2	TRBJ2-2	-	TRBD1	CASSLFPDRVNTGELFF	TGTGCCAGCAGCTTATTCCCGGACAGGGTTAACACCGGGGAGCTGTTTTTT
TRBV7-9	TRBJ1-5	-	-	CASSLASAGDQPQHF	TGTGCCAGCAGCTTAGCGAGTGCAGGGGACCAGCCCCAGCATTTT
TRBV5-6	TRBJ1-1	-	TRBD1	CASNRGRGWVNTEAFF	TGTGCCAGTAACAGGGGGCGAGGATGGGTGAACACTGAAGCTTTCTTT